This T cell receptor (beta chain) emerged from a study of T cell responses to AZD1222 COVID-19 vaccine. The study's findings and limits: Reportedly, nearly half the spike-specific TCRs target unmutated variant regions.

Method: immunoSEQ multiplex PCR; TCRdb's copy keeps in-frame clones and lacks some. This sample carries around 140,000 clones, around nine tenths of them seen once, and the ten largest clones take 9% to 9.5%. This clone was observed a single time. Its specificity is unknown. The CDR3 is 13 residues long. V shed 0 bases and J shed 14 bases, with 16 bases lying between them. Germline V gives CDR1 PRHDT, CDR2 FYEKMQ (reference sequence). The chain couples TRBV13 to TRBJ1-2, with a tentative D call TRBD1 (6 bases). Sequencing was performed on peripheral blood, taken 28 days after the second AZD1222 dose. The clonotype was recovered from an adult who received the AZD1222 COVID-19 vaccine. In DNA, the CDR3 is TGTGCCAGCAGCTTAGGACAGGGAGGAAAGTTAACCTTC. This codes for CASSLGQGGKLTF. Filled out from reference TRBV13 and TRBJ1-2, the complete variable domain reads AAGVIQSPRHLIKEKRETATLKCYPIPRHDTVYWYQQGPGQDPQFLISFYEKMQSDKGSIPDRFSAQQFSDYHSELNMSSLELGDSALYFCASSLGQGGKLTFGSGTRLTVV.